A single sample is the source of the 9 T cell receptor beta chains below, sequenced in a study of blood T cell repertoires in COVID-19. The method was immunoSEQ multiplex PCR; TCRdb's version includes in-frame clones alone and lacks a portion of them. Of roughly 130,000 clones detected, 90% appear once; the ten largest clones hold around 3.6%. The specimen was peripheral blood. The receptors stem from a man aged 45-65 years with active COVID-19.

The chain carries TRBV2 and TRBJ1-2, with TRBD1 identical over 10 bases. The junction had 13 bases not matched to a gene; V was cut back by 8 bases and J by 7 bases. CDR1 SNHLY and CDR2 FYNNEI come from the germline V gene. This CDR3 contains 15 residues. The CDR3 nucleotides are TGTGCCAGCCACAACAGACAGGGGGCCTTGGCTGGCTACACCTTC. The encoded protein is CASHNRQGALAGYTF.

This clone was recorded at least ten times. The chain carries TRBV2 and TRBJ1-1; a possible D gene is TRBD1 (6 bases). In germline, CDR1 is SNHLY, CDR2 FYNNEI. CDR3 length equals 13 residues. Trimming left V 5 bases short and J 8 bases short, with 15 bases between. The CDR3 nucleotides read TGTGCCAGCAGTATACAGGGTGGAACCGAAGCTTTCTTT. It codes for CASSIQGGTEAFF.

CDR3 nucleotide sequence: TGTGCCAGCGGCGAGCGGGACAGGCCGGAGGGCTACACCTTC. Translating it yields CASGERDRPEGYTF. The rearrangement joins TRBV19 to TRBJ1-2; 8 nucleotides match TRBD1. V gave up 9 bases and J gave up 8 bases; unmatched junction bases: 14. The CDR3 contains 14 residues. Germline V gives CDR1 LNHDA, CDR2 SQIVND (reference sequence).

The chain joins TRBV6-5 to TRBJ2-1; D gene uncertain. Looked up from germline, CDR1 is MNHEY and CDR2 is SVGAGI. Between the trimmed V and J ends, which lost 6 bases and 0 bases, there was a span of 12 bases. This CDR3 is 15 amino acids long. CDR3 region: CASSPDWSSYNEQFF. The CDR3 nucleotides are TGTGCCAGCAGCCCAGACTGGAGCTCCTACAATGAGCAGTTCTTC.

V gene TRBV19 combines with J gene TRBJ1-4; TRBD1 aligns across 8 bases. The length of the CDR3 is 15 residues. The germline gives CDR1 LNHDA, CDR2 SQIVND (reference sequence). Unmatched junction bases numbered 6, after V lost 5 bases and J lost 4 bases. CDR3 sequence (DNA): TGTGCCAGTAGTTCCGGACAGGGAGGTAATGAAAAACTGTTTTTT. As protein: CASSSGQGGNEKLFF.

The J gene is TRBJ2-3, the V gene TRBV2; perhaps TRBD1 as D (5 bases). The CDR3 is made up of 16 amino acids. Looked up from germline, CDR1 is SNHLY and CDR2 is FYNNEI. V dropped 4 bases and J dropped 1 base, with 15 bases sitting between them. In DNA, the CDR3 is TGTGCCAGCAGTGCCCAAACAGGAATTGGCACAGATACGCAGTATTTT. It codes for CASSAQTGIGTDTQYF.

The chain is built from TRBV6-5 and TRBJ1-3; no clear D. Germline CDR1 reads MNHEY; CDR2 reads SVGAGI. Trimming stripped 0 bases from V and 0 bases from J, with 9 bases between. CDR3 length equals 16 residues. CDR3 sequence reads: CASSYSRLNSGNTIYF. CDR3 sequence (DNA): TGTGCCAGCAGTTACTCCAGACTGAACTCTGGAAACACCATATATTTT.

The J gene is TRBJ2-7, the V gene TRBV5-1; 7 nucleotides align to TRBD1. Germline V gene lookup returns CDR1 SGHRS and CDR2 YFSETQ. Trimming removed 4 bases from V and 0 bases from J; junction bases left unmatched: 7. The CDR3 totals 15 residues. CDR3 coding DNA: TGCGCCAGCAGCCCCGGGACAGTAAACTCCTACGAGCAGTACTTC. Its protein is CASSPGTVNSYEQYF.

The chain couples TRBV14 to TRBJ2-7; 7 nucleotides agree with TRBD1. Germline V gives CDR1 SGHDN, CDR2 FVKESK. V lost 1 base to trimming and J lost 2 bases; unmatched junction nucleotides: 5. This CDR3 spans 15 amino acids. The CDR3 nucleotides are TGTGCCAGCAGCCAAGGCTCACAGGGGCCCTACGAGCAGTACGTC. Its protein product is CASSQGSQGPYEQYV.